The 30 T cell receptor beta chains below come from one sample, sequenced in a study of blood T cells in healthy people across ages. Primed by a sample-barcoded 5' primer and a J-beta primer mix, a second PCR proceeded for about 6 to 12 cycles. Each CDR3 protein is one row after TCRdb ran MiXCR on the 5' RACE reads. The repertoire holds around 1,600,000 distinct CDR3 sequences, with 35% to 45% as singletons. The sequencing input was blood. These receptors all stem from a woman between 18 and 29 years old in good health.

This rearrangement joins TRBV29-1 to TRBJ1-1; no definite D call. Germline V CDR1 and CDR2: SQVTM, ANQGSEA. The length of the CDR3 is 13 residues. Trimming cost V 4 bases and J 5 bases, with 14 bases left between them. Written as DNA, the CDR3 is TGCAGCGTTGTTCCCGGCCAAACGACTGAAGCTTTCTTT. Translating gives CSVVPGQTTEAFF.

This clonotype has just a few counts. V usage is TRBV29-1 and J usage is TRBJ2-3; TRBD2 matches at 8 bases. The junction had 4 bases not matched to a gene; V was cut back by 0 bases and J by 2 bases. The CDR3 contains 15 residues. The germline V gene has CDR1 SQVTM and CDR2 ANQGSEA. This CDR3 is CSVEDGGAITDTQYF. In nucleotides, the CDR3 is TGCAGCGTTGAAGACGGGGGGGCTATCACAGATACGCAGTATTTT.

This chain connects TRBV18 to TRBJ1-5; tentatively, D is TRBD1 (5 bases). V lost 5 bases to trimming and J lost 0 bases, with 11 bases between them. The CDR3 totals 15 residues. Germline CDR1 KGHSH, CDR2 LQKENI. The CDR3 reads CASSSTVNSNQPQHF. The CDR3 region has the DNA TGTGCCAGCTCATCGACAGTCAATAGCAATCAGCCCCAGCATTTT.

The gene calls are TRBV19 and TRBJ1-2; no firm D call. This CDR3 spans 12 amino acids. V was shortened by 5 bases and J by 2 bases, with 6 bases between the two germline ends. Germline V gene lookup returns CDR1 LNHDA and CDR2 SQIVND (reference sequence). For the CDR3, the DNA is TGTGCCAGTAGTGTGGACAACTATGGCTACACCTTC. It is translated as CASSVDNYGYTF.

In this sample, this clonotype turned up many times. Compared with germline, one end of the junction differs, possibly owing to a read error. The V gene is TRBV27, the J gene TRBJ2-1; D is unresolved. Per the germline V gene, CDR1 is MNHEY and CDR2 is SMNVEV (reference sequence). The CDR3 has 14 residues. CDR3: CASSLSPGYNEQFF. The DNA for the CDR3 is TGTGCCAGCAGCTTATCCCCGGGTTACAATGAGCAGTTCTTC.

This clonotype was counted only a few times. The chain has TRBV29-1 and TRBJ2-7, with D tentatively TRBD1 or TRBD2 (5 bases each). The ends were cut back, 0 bases at V and 1 base at J, with 13 bases in the middle. The CDR3 length is 15 residues. CDR1 SQVTM and CDR2 ANQGSEA come from the germline V gene. CDR3 in DNA: TGCAGCGTTGAAGATTCGCCCGAGGGGTCCTACGAGCAGTACTTC. Amino acids: CSVEDSPEGSYEQYF.

CDR3 loop: CASSFDGIPQETQYF. In nucleotides, the CDR3 is TGTGCCAGCAGTTTCGACGGGATCCCCCAAGAGACCCAGTACTTC. V and J are TRBV12-3 or TRBV12-4 and TRBJ2-5; tentative D call: TRBD2 (5 bases). Trimming pared 3 bases from V and 1 base from J, leaving 12 bases between. This CDR3 spans 15 amino acids.

The chain combines TRBV7-9 with TRBJ2-1; TRBD2 matches 9 bases. The CDR3 has 16 amino acids. Germline-derived CDR1 and CDR2 are SEHNR and FQNEAQ (reference sequence). J gave up 8 bases and V 1 base, and 9 bases lay outside the gene matches. The CDR3 DNA sequence: TGTGCCAGCAGCTTAGAGCGACTAGCGGTTATTTATGAGCAGTTCTTC. This translates into CASSLERLAVIYEQFF.

This sequence joins TRBV7-2 and TRBJ1-2; the D is unclear. Trimming pared 3 bases from V and 2 bases from J, leaving 10 bases between. The length of the CDR3 is 14 residues. CDR1 and CDR2 (germline): SGHTA, FQGNSA. The CDR3 bases are TGTGCCAGCAGCTTTCTTCTCAGCAACTATGGCTACACCTTC. Residues: CASSFLLSNYGYTF.

The V gene is TRBV12-3 or TRBV12-4, the J gene TRBJ2-1, with 11 bases aligning to TRBD2. Unmatched junction bases numbered 9, after V lost 6 bases and J lost 8 bases. This CDR3 contains 15 residues. The CDR3 region is CASSLTSGEAYEQFF. The CDR3 DNA reads as TGTGCCAGCAGCTTGACTAGCGGGGAGGCGTATGAGCAGTTCTTC.

The chain has TRBV7-2 and TRBJ2-3, with TRBD2 identical over 8 bases. The trim removed 1 base at V and 5 bases at J, leaving 5 bases unmatched. The CDR3 is made up of 15 amino acids. The germline V gene encodes CDR1 SGHTA and CDR2 FQGNSA. This CDR3 is CASSLGGRLGDTQYF. CDR3 DNA: TGTGCCAGCAGCTTAGGCGGGAGGTTAGGAGATACGCAGTATTTT.

This clonotype was seen a few times. The DNA for the CDR3 is TGCAGCGTTTCACTAGGCCCAGGGGGGAACACTGAAGCTTTCTTT. This gives the protein CSVSLGPGGNTEAFF. The rearrangement joins TRBV29-1 to TRBJ1-1; 7 bases fit TRBD1. J was trimmed by 1 base and V by 5 bases; bases with no gene match: 10. CDR1 is SQVTM, CDR2 ANQGSEA, per germline. The CDR3 totals 15 residues.

The genes are TRBV10-3 and TRBJ1-1; D possibly corresponds to TRBD1 (5 bases). CDR3 length equals 17 residues. Germline V gene sequence: CDR1 ENHRY, CDR2 SYGVKD. The V gene lost 10 bases and the J gene lost 3 bases, with 27 bases spanning the gap. This chain's CDR3 is CASTSGTLRKGDTEAFF. The CDR3 region has the DNA TGTGCCAGTACGTCCGGGACGCTTCGTAAGGGCGACACTGAAGCTTTCTTT.

This clonotype was counted only a few times. The rearrangement joins TRBV12-3 or TRBV12-4 to TRBJ2-4; a weak D match, TRBD2 (5 bases). The DNA matches TRBJ2-7 better at its end, which makes the J call doubtful. There are 13 residues in the CDR3. Written as DNA, the CDR3 is TGTGCCAGCAGTACACAGCGGTCCTACGAGCAGTACTTC. Amino acid sequence: CASSTQRSYEQYF.

This clonotype was detected only a few times. The chain is built from TRBV19 and TRBJ2-1, with 10 bases matching TRBD2. The V and J ends lost 2 bases and 8 bases, in that order; junction bases with no gene match: 6. The V gene's germline CDR1 is LNHDA and CDR2 SQIVND (reference sequence). The CDR3 totals 15 residues. The CDR3 nucleotides are TGTGCCAGTAGTATAACTAGCGGGGATTTCGATGAGCAGTTCTTC. This gives the protein CASSITSGDFDEQFF.

This clonotype was counted between two and nine times. V is TRBV28 and J is TRBJ1-5; 11 nucleotides agree with TRBD1. The CDR3 runs 15 residues. Per the germline V gene, CDR1 is MDHEN and CDR2 is SYDVKM. V shed 6 bases and J 7 bases; nucleotides not matched to a gene: 8. Here the CDR3 DNA reads TGTGCCAGCAGATCCCGGACAGGGGGCTTCCAGCCCCAGCATTTT. Its protein is CASRSRTGGFQPQHF.

For the CDR3, the DNA is TGTGCCAGCAGCCCGACAGGGGGGGGGTTTTACGAGCAGTACTTC. Its translation: CASSPTGGGFYEQYF. The chain recombines TRBV27 with TRBJ2-7, with 9 nucleotides matching TRBD1. Germline CDR1 reads MNHEY; CDR2 reads SMNVEV (reference sequence). The CDR3 runs 15 residues. The V and J ends lost 6 bases and 4 bases, in that order; junction bases with no gene match: 10.

On this clonotype itself: Given the absence of the conserved phenylalanine or tryptophan at the CDR3 end, a read error is likely. This chain uses TRBV9 with TRBJ2-3; no clear D. From germline, CDR1 is SGDLS and CDR2 YYNGEE. CDR3 size: 14 residues. The CDR3 region has the DNA TGTGCCAGCATCGTAGAACCCTTCACAGATACGCAGTATTTA. Protein sequence: CASIVEPFTDTQYL.

The chain uses TRBV3-1 and TRBJ2-7, with 7 bases lining up with TRBD1. The germline V gene has CDR1 LGHDT and CDR2 YNNKEL (reference sequence). Germline trimming cut 9 bases from V and 4 bases from J; bases unmatched to any gene: 12. The CDR3 runs 14 residues. The CDR3 region is CARQGGPNNYEQYF. The CDR3 DNA reads as TGTGCCAGGCAAGGGGGCCCTAATAATTACGAGCAGTACTTC.

The chain has TRBV12-3 or TRBV12-4 and TRBJ1-5; 10 bases align to TRBD1. The length of the CDR3 is 17 residues. The V segment lost 6 bases and the J segment 0 bases; nucleotides outside the gene matches: 8. The CDR3 DNA reads TGTGCCAGCAGCGCCGGGACAGGGGCGTATAGCAATCAGCCCCAGCATTTT. It yields the protein CASSAGTGAYSNQPQHF.

Concerning this clonotype: A much larger clonotype is one base distant, so this may be a read error. The V call is TRBV29-1, the J call TRBJ2-1; no reliable D call. The germline gives CDR1 SQVTM, CDR2 ANQGSEA. The CDR3 consists of 11 residues. The CDR3 region has the DNA TGCGGCGTTGAACTCCCAGATGAGCAGTTCTTC. Its translation is CGVELPDEQFF.

The chain uses TRBV5-1 and TRBJ2-7, with D possibly matching TRBD2 (5 bases). This CDR3 is built from 16 residues. Trimming removed 3 bases at V and 6 bases at J, with 22 bases between. Germline CDR1 is SGHRS and CDR2 is YFSETQ. Written as DNA, the CDR3 is TGCGCCAGCAGCTCTCGTTTCGGAGGAGCAGTTGGCGAGCAGTACTTC. Its translation is CASSSRFGGAVGEQYF.

The rearrangement uses TRBV27 and TRBJ2-1; possible D gene TRBD1, 6 bases. Trimming removed 6 bases at V and 7 bases at J, with 16 bases between. The CDR3 consists of 14 residues. CDR1 is MNHEY and CDR2 is SMNVEV in the germline V gene (reference sequence). The DNA of the CDR3 is TGTGCCAGCAGCCTACTCACAGGGTCGAATGAGCAGTTCTTC. This gives the protein CASSLLTGSNEQFF.

V is TRBV6-4 and J is TRBJ2-1; D unclear. Germline CDR1 reads MRHNA; CDR2 reads SNTAGT. The CDR3 sequence is 14 residues long. V lost 7 bases and J 0 bases, leaving 10 bases between the germline ends. This CDR3 reads CASTRHFSYNEQFF. In DNA form, the CDR3 reads TGTGCCAGCACCCGACACTTCTCCTACAATGAGCAGTTCTTC.

The chain couples TRBV20-1 to TRBJ2-3; 15 bases match TRBD2. Germline loops: CDR1 DFQATT, CDR2 SNEGSKA (reference sequence). V was clipped by 7 bases and J by 5 bases; unmatched bases: 4. The CDR3 length is 14 residues. For the CDR3, the DNA is TGCAGTGGGAGGACTAGCGGGAGGGGAGATACGCAGTATTTT. The encoded protein is CSGRTSGRGDTQYF.

The J gene is TRBJ2-1, the V gene TRBV9; 9 bases align to TRBD1. V lost 0 bases, J lost 6 bases, and 7 bases stayed unmatched. Germline V CDR1 and CDR2: SGDLS, YYNGEE. The CDR3 has 16 amino acids. The CDR3 reads CASSVGDRALGNEQFF. The CDR3 DNA follows: TGTGCCAGCAGCGTAGGGGACAGGGCGTTGGGCAATGAGCAGTTCTTC.

The V and J genes are TRBV6-2 or TRBV6-3 and TRBJ1-1; D might be TRBD1 (5 bases). Between the trimmed V and J ends, which lost 6 bases and 5 bases, there was a span of 10 bases. Per germline, CDR1 MNHEY and CDR2 SVGEGT. The CDR3 is 12 amino acids. The CDR3 DNA follows: TGTGCCAGCAGGGGGACTTTTACTGAAGCTTTCTTT. The encoded protein is CASRGTFTEAFF.

The chain joins TRBV20-1 to TRBJ2-7; TRBD2 agrees at 7 bases. V lost 7 bases, J lost 3 bases, and 6 bases stayed unmatched. This CDR3 is 12 amino acids long. CDR1 DFQATT and CDR2 SNEGSKA come from the germline V gene (reference sequence). The CDR3 loop reads CSVRGGGYEQYF. The CDR3 DNA reads as TGCAGTGTACGGGGCGGGGGCTACGAGCAGTACTTC.

Of note for this clonotype: The junction and the germline gene differ at one end; a read error may be behind it. The chain employs TRBV25-1 and TRBJ2-7, with D hard to call. This CDR3 comprises 13 residues. Per the germline V gene, CDR1 is MGHDK and CDR2 is SYGVNS. In DNA, the CDR3 is TGTACCAGCAGTGTCTTCCCGGGCTACGAGCAGTACTTC. Protein sequence: CTSSVFPGYEQYF.

This clonotype was counted a few times. The J gene is TRBJ2-7, the V gene TRBV25-1; tentatively, D is TRBD2 (6 bases). Trimming left V 4 bases short and J 10 bases short, with 11 bases between. Germline CDR1 MGHDK, CDR2 SYGVNS. The CDR3 extends over 11 amino acids. The CDR3 region has the DNA TGTGCCAGCAGTGCCGGGACTGAACAGTACTTC. Translating it yields CASSAGTEQYF.